This is a list of T cell receptor beta chains from one sample in a study of blood T cells in healthy people across ages. TCRdb redid the calling of the 5' RACE reads with MiXCR, one entry per CDR3 protein. The sample lists about 1.7 million distinct CDR3 sequences, 28% occurring once. Sequencing was performed on blood. All receptors come from a woman in her twenties or thirties in good health. Each CDR3 is given with its conserved first and last residue. Clone size appears in some rows only: once, few, many, or a class for an expanded clone.

V gene: TRBV7-2; J gene: TRBJ2-3; clone size: many; CDR3 length: 14; CDR3 protein: CASSRGRNGDTQYF
V gene: TRBV20-1; J gene: TRBJ2-1; clone size: few; CDR3 length: 15; CDR3 protein: CSARDQGGGAYEQFF
V gene: TRBV7-2; J gene: TRBJ2-7; clone size: few; CDR3 length: 15; CDR3 protein: CASSGLGAGDYEQYF
V gene: TRBV3-1; J gene: TRBJ2-4; clone size: -; CDR3 length: 15; CDR3 protein: CASSRSGTSGTIQYF
V gene: TRBV7-2; J gene: TRBJ1-1; clone size: few; CDR3 length: 13; CDR3 protein: CASSPGQGAHVFF
V gene: TRBV2; J gene: TRBJ2-1; clone size: -; CDR3 length: 16; CDR3 protein: CASAQGRTGVNNEQFF
V gene: TRBV15; J gene: TRBJ2-1; clone size: -; CDR3 length: 16; CDR3 protein: CATSRDKGLWDNEQFF
V gene: TRBV27; J gene: TRBJ2-1; clone size: -; CDR3 length: 12; CDR3 protein: CASRKEWGEQFF
V gene: TRBV24-1; J gene: TRBJ2-1; clone size: few; CDR3 length: 15; CDR3 protein: CATSLGSPHYNEQFF
V gene: TRBV27; J gene: TRBJ2-1; clone size: many; CDR3 length: 16; CDR3 protein: CASSITRLADYNEQFF
V gene: TRBV5-1; J gene: TRBJ2-7; clone size: many; CDR3 length: 15; CDR3 protein: CASSVAGTETYEQYF
V gene: TRBV29-1; J gene: TRBJ2-1; clone size: many; CDR3 length: 12; CDR3 protein: CSGLGDYNEQFF
V gene: TRBV29-1; J gene: TRBJ2-7; clone size: few; CDR3 length: 15; CDR3 protein: CSVADGHMGSYEQYF
V gene: TRBV5-1; J gene: TRBJ1-2; clone size: -; CDR3 length: 16; CDR3 protein: CASSLVVGPRGYGYTF
V gene: TRBV9; J gene: TRBJ2-5; clone size: -; CDR3 length: 15; CDR3 protein: CASSVATGVGETQYF
V gene: TRBV6-6; J gene: TRBJ2-5; clone size: many; CDR3 length: 14; CDR3 protein: CASSYSGDQETQYF
V gene: TRBV6-2/TRBV6-3; J gene: TRBJ2-1; clone size: -; CDR3 length: 15; CDR3 protein: CASREAGGRYNEQFF
V gene: TRBV20-1; J gene: TRBJ2-6; clone size: few; CDR3 length: 18; CDR3 protein: CSAPKPGQAYSGANVLTF
V gene: TRBV20-1; J gene: TRBJ2-5; clone size: many; CDR3 length: 14; CDR3 protein: CSARDVRVVETQYF
V gene: TRBV7-3; J gene: TRBJ1-2; clone size: many; CDR3 length: 14; CDR3 protein: CASSPISRAHGYTF
V gene: TRBV12-3/TRBV12-4; J gene: TRBJ2-7; clone size: many; CDR3 length: 12; CDR3 protein: CASKGGFYEQYF
V gene: TRBV7-9; J gene: TRBJ2-5; clone size: few; CDR3 length: 14; CDR3 protein: CASSLAEGQETQYF
V gene: TRBV5-1; J gene: TRBJ2-1; clone size: -; CDR3 length: 13; CDR3 protein: CASSLAKGDEQFF
V gene: TRBV7-9; J gene: TRBJ2-4; clone size: many; CDR3 length: 16; CDR3 protein: CASSVTSGVAKNIQYF
V gene: TRBV6-5; J gene: TRBJ2-1; clone size: -; CDR3 length: 18; CDR3 protein: CASSFLGSTSAFYNEQFF
V gene: TRBV14; J gene: TRBJ1-2; clone size: -; CDR3 length: 16; CDR3 protein: CASSAEGQGRGYGYTF
V gene: TRBV6-8; J gene: TRBJ2-5; clone size: few; CDR3 length: 16; CDR3 protein: CASRKTSGVLRETQYF
V gene: TRBV10-3; J gene: TRBJ1-5; clone size: -; CDR3 length: 12; CDR3 protein: CAISGGAQPQHF
V gene: TRBV3-1; J gene: TRBJ1-1; clone size: -; CDR3 length: 12; CDR3 protein: CASPRGGTEAFF